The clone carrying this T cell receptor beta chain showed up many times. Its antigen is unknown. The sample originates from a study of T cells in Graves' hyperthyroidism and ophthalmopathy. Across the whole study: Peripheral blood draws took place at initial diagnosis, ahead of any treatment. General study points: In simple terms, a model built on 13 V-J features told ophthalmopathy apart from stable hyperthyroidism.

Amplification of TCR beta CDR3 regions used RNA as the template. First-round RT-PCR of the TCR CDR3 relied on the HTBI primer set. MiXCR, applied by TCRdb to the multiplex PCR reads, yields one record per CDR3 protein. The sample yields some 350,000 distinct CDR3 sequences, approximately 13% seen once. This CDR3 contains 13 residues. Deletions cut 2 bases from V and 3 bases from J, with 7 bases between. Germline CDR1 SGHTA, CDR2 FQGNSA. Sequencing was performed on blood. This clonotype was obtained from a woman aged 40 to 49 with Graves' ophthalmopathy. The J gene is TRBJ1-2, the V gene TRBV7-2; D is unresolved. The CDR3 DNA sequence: TGTGCCAGCAGCTTAACCGGGGACTATGGCTACACCTTC. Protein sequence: CASSLTGDYGYTF.